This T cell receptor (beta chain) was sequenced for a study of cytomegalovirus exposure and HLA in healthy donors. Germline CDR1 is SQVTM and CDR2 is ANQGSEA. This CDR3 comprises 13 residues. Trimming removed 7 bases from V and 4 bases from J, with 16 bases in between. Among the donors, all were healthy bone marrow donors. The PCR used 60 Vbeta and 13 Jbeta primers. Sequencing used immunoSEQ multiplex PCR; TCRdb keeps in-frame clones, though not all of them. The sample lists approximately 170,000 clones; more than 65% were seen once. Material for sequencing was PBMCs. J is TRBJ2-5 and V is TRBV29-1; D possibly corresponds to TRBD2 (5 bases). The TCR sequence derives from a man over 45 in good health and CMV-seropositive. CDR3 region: CSAQRVRAETQYF. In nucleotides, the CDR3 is TGCAGCGCCCAGAGGGTGAGGGCAGAGACCCAGTACTTC.